This T cell receptor (beta chain) was identified in a study of tumor-infiltrating lymphocytes in glioblastoma multiforme. Study findings and constraints: Only one glioblastoma patient had TCR and mutation analysis.

The germline CDR1 and CDR2 sequences are SEHNR and FQNEAQ (reference sequence). The CDR3 totals 16 residues. Trimming removed 1 base from V and 14 bases from J; junction bases left unmatched: 12. This clonotype has just a few counts. What it binds is unknown. Multiple V-beta primers and a C-beta primer amplified TCRB from RNA. These TCRB libraries lack any described unique molecular identifiers. TCRdb reprocessed the multiplex PCR reads via MiXCR and lists one record per CDR3 protein. The data show 13,000 or so distinct CDR3 sequences, roughly 64% seen once. V usage is TRBV7-9 and J usage is TRBJ2-1; 12 bases are a match to TRBD2. The TCR originated in a male donor with glioblastoma. The sequencing input was brain tumor tissue. CDR3 region: CASSLGLAGDLDVEFF. The CDR3 DNA follows: TGTGCCAGCAGCTTAGGACTAGCGGGAGACCTCGATGTGGAGTTCTTC. Complete variable domain (other parts from reference TRBV7-9 and TRBJ2-1): DTGVSQNPRHKITKRGQNVTFRCDPISEHNRLYWYRQTLGQGPEFLTYFQNEAQLEKSRLLSDRFSAERPKGSFSTLEIQRTEQGDSAMYLCASSLGLAGDLDVEFFGPGTRLTVL.